This T cell receptor (beta chain) was sequenced during a study of CD8+ T cells in alopecia areata (dated by TCRdb to 2016 to 2019). At the level of the whole study: The treated patients took part in an open-label pilot trial in which moderate-to-severe alopecia areata was treated with oral tofacitinib at 5 to 10 mg twice daily. Tofacitinib was administered for 6 to 18 months, and 6 months of follow-up off drug were then conducted to assess delayed response and recurrence. The SALT score, which quantifies the percentage of affected scalp surface area, was used to measure disease severity in treated patients. The study used high-throughput TCRbeta sequencing to examine T cell clonal expansion in alopecia areata, in both the C3H/HeJ mouse model and human patients. On the human side, TCRbeta sequencing was run on scalp tissue and on sorted CD4+ and CD8+ peripheral blood T cells from healthy controls and from alopecia areata patients with either patchy or totalis/universalis disease. Patients on tofacitinib were biopsied at baseline and after 4 and 24 weeks of treatment, and several of the patients also had a later scalp biopsy. Scalp clonality was compared across normal scalp (n=4), patchy alopecia areata scalp (n=8), and alopecia totalis/universalis scalp (n=8). RNA came from the PAXgene miRNA kit for fixed scalp, the miRNeasy kit for PBMCs, and the RNeasy kit for mouse skin. Amplification of TCRbeta CDR3 regions was done by immunoSEQ multiplex PCR using 35 Vbeta forward primers and 13 Jbeta reverse primers.

Study-wide conclusions, independent of this receptor: TCR sequences shared between patients were less clear than in mice, possibly partly because of HLA diversity in the patient population. During tofacitinib treatment, many expanded lesional clones remained in scalp and blood, and this persistence may partly explain relapse after treatment is stopped. Tofacitinib significantly decreased scalp clonality and the number of expanded CD8+ clones among the top 100 scalp clones. Higher clonality and more expanded CD8+ clones were observed in lesional scalp than in normal scalp, particularly in alopecia totalis/universalis, a finding suggestive of antigenic drive. Because the treated cohort was small and had just a single nonresponder, larger studies are needed to establish links between baseline CD8+ expansion and response. Unlike mouse skin, where gammadelta T cells dominate, normal human skin contains resident alphabeta T cells that get sequenced too, which complicates analysis of the scalp TCR repertoire.

CDR1 and CDR2, per the germline V gene, are MGHRA and YSYEKL. The V end gives up 1 base and the J end 3 bases, leaving 9 bases in the junction not matched to a gene. There are 17 amino acids in the CDR3, from cysteine to phenylalanine inclusive. The only DNA kept is the CDR3, 51 bases in frame from the first base. Libraries were constructed by the immunoSEQ multiplex PCR assay. RNA was extracted from all samples and reverse transcribed into cDNA, which served as template for TCR sequencing. SuperScript III was used to make first-strand cDNA, primed with a 2:1 mix of oligo-dT and random hexamers. A synthetic immune receptor repertoire was used to assess amplification bias, and residual bias was removed computationally. In the source study's methods: Raw reads were preprocessed to remove errors, and CDR3 was defined by IMGT conventions from the conserved cysteine to phenylalanine. Clonality was calculated as 1 minus Shannon entropy normalized by log2 of the number of productive unique TCRs. Whether scalp clones were CD4 or CD8 was inferred by matching scalp TCRbeta sequences against CD4 and CD8 repertoires sorted from blood. TCRdb carries this immuneACCESS record with in-frame sequences only. Its versions omit some clonotypes, under half of them owing to an unresolved V gene in the studies checked, with the rest unexplained. V, J and clone size derive from that table, while D and trimming were established from the DNA sequence. For this sample there are 150,000 to 250,000 clones; 55% to 70% appear just once. The biggest ten clones account for 5.5% of the sample.

The time point label on this specimen signifies: 24 weeks on oral tofacitinib. The treatment or condition tag for this specimen amounts to: oral pan-JAK inhibitor, 5-10 mg twice daily. Lesional scalp punch biopsies and peripheral blood were collected from alopecia areata patients. PBMCs were separated by density centrifugation and stained for CD3, CD4 and CD8, after which CD4+ and CD8+ T cells were sorted on a FACSAria. This clone turned up a few times. Its antigen target is currently unknown. Per-nucleotide qualities are absent, and no much larger clonotype sits a single base away. The sequencing here drew on CD4+ T cells sorted from blood, taken at week 24, from a patient treated with tofacitinib. The receptor's source is a human donor with alopecia areata. Here the chain combines TRBV4-1 and TRBJ2-5; 9 bases in between match TRBD2. The CDR3 protein is CASSQGPGASGEETQYF. At the DNA level, the sequence is TGCGCCAGCAGCCAAGGCCCTGGGGCTAGCGGGGAAGAGACCCAGTACTTC.